These 20 T cell receptor beta chains originate from one sample sequenced in a study of brain metastases from non-small cell lung cancer. TCRdb keeps only in-frame clones here, not all; method: immunoSEQ multiplex PCR. The table lists some 2,000 clones, over 75% of them singletons. The source material was primary lung tumor tissue. Every receptor here comes from a donor older than 35 with non-small cell lung cancer.

CDR3 DNA sequence: TGTGCCAGCTCACCAACGAACAGGGAGACCGGGGAGCTGTTTTTT. Amino acids: CASSPTNRETGELFF. The chain links TRBV18 to TRBJ2-2; D is perhaps TRBD1 (6 bases). Germline V lookup: CDR1 KGHSH, CDR2 LQKENI. The CDR3 extends over 15 amino acids. The ends were cut back, 2 bases at V and 5 bases at J, with 12 bases in the middle.

The V call is TRBV6-2 or TRBV6-3, the J call TRBJ1-1; D remains ambiguous. The CDR3 runs to 14 residues. Germline CDR1 and CDR2: MNHEY and SVGEGT. The ends were cut back, 2 bases at V and 10 bases at J, with 17 bases in the middle. The CDR3 coding sequence is TGTGCCAGCAGTTACACAGCGGGCCGGAGTACAGCTTTCTTT. Its protein product is CASSYTAGRSTAFF.

This chain connects TRBV11-3 to TRBJ1-1; a possible D gene is TRBD1 (6 bases). Trimming took 5 bases from V and 6 from J, leaving 16 bases between them. The CDR3 is 14 amino acids. CDR1 is SGHNT, CDR2 YENEEA, per germline. CDR3 in DNA: TGTGCCAGCAGCCTGGGGGCCGCGAGCGCTGAAGCTTTCTTT. It yields the protein CASSLGAASAEAFF.

The genes are TRBV4-3 and TRBJ2-3; D ambiguous. The V and J ends lost 0 bases and 2 bases respectively, with 3 bases between them. The CDR3 totals 13 residues. Looked up from germline, CDR1 is LGHNA and CDR2 is YSLEER. The CDR3: CASSQDPTDTQYF. In nucleotides, the CDR3 is TGCGCCAGCAGCCAAGATCCCACAGATACGCAGTATTTT.

V is TRBV4-2 and J is TRBJ2-1, with 7 bases that match TRBD1. V shed 3 bases, J shed 8 bases, and the junction held 13 bases outside the gene matches. CDR1 is LGHNA, CDR2 YNFKEQ, per germline. The CDR3 sequence is 16 residues long. The DNA for the CDR3 is TGTGCCAGCAGCCATGCACAGGGGACGACAACCGATGAGCAGTTCTTC. This sequence encodes CASSHAQGTTTDEQFF.

As regards this clone: Germline and junction disagree at one end, which may indicate a read error. This chain uses TRBV7-7 with TRBJ2-2; D uncertain. The germline V gene encodes CDR1 SSHAT and CDR2 FNYEAQ (reference sequence). This CDR3 has 17 residues. DNA for the CDR3: TGTGCTAGCACTCCTAGAGCCCTTAATACGAACACCGGGGAGCTGTTTTTT. Residues: CASTPRALNTNTGELFF.

The CDR3 here is CASTGGSSYEQYF. CDR3 sequence (DNA): TGTGCCAGCACCGGGGGGAGTTCCTACGAGCAGTACTTC. The chain joins TRBV2 to TRBJ2-7, with 7 positions matching TRBD2. Germline V lookup: CDR1 SNHLY, CDR2 FYNNEI. V lost 7 bases and J lost 1; bases outside the gene matches: 4. The CDR3 is 13 residues long.

The chain carries TRBV6-5 and TRBJ1-1; no firm D call. The germline V and J ends were trimmed by 4 bases and 2 bases, with 8 bases remaining between them. The CDR3 has 13 amino acids. Germline assignment: CDR1 MNHEY and CDR2 SVGAGI. The CDR3 spells CASSSSGNTEAFF. The CDR3, as DNA: TGTGCCAGCAGTTCCTCAGGAAACACTGAAGCTTTCTTT.

V is TRBV5-1 and J is TRBJ1-3; D perhaps matches TRBD1 (5 bases). Trimming left V 0 bases short and J 7 bases short, with 17 bases between. The CDR3 covers 16 residues. Germline V CDR1 and CDR2: SGHRS, YFSETQ. CDR3 sequence reads: CASSLGGRGPWNTIYF. CDR3 in DNA: TGCGCCAGCAGCTTGGGGGGACGAGGACCGTGGAACACCATATATTTT.

The chain employs TRBV25-1 and TRBJ2-2, with D tentatively TRBD1 (5 bases). V gave up 7 bases and J gave up 1 base, with 10 bases separating them. The CDR3 has 14 amino acids. Per germline, CDR1 MGHDK and CDR2 SYGVNS. CDR3 region: CASISQGNTGELFF. CDR3 DNA sequence: TGTGCCAGCATCTCTCAGGGGAACACCGGGGAGCTGTTTTTT.

The rearrangement uses TRBV10-3 and TRBJ1-1; a weak D match, TRBD1 (6 bases). Germline CDR1 is ENHRY and CDR2 is SYGVKD. This CDR3 spans 13 amino acids. The V end lost 5 bases, the J end lost 5 bases, and 12 bases lay between the germline ends. The CDR3 loop reads CAISNRERTEAFF. CDR3 DNA sequence: TGTGCCATCAGTAACAGGGAGAGGACTGAAGCTTTCTTT.

The rearrangement uses TRBV3-1 (or the pseudogene TRBV3-2) and TRBJ2-2, with D perhaps matching TRBD1 (5 bases). Germline assignment: CDR1 LGHDT and CDR2 YNNKEL (reference sequence). The CDR3 totals 15 residues. V lost 4 bases and J 3 bases, leaving 12 bases between the germline ends. CDR3 in amino acids: CASSPITGYTGELFF. The CDR3 nucleotides are TGTGCCAGCAGCCCAATTACAGGATACACCGGGGAGCTGTTTTTT.

On this clone itself: Germline is not matched at one junction end, which may reflect a read error. V usage is TRBV6-5 and J usage is TRBJ1-6; 10 bases line up with TRBD1. CDR3 length equals 16 residues. The V gene's germline CDR1 is MNHEY and CDR2 SVGAGI. CDR3 protein: CTSSYKGQGKNSPLHF. The CDR3 nucleotides are TGTACCAGCAGTTATAAGGGACAGGGGAAAAATTCACCCCTCCACTTT.

The chain combines TRBV19 with TRBJ2-3; 14 bases are shared with TRBD2. V was clipped by 5 bases and J by 5 bases; unmatched bases: 9. The germline V gene has CDR1 LNHDA and CDR2 SQIVND (reference sequence). This CDR3 spans 17 amino acids. The DNA for the CDR3 is TGTGCCAGTAGTCTGGGGACTAGCGGGAGCCCCCAAGATACGCAGTATTTT. Its protein is CASSLGTSGSPQDTQYF.

The CDR3 DNA reads TGCGCCAGCAGCTTCGCAGGGGGCCAAGAGACCCAGTACTTC. It encodes CASSFAGGQETQYF. The V and J genes are TRBV5-1 and TRBJ2-5, with 7 nucleotides matching TRBD1. This CDR3 is built from 14 residues. Germline V gene sequence: CDR1 SGHRS, CDR2 YFSETQ. Trimming cost V 2 bases and J 1 base; bases outside gene matches: 2.

J is TRBJ2-7 and V is TRBV6-5; 9 bases are a match to TRBD1. After removal of 5 bases from V and 3 bases from J, the junction contained 5 bases not matched to a gene. The CDR3 consists of 14 residues. In germline, CDR1 is MNHEY, CDR2 SVGAGI. This CDR3 is CASSPGQGLYEQYF. CDR3 bases: TGTGCCAGCAGTCCGGGACAGGGTCTCTACGAGCAGTACTTC.

This clone was counted a single time. V is TRBV4-2 and J is TRBJ2-5, with 9 bases that match TRBD2. Germline assignment: CDR1 LGHNA and CDR2 YNFKEQ. The J segment lost 5 bases and the V segment lost 0 bases, leaving 13 bases of the junction unmatched. CDR3 length: 18 amino acids. The CDR3 sequence is CASSQEEDSGGWPETQYF. CDR3 coding DNA: TGTGCCAGCAGCCAAGAGGAGGACAGCGGGGGGTGGCCCGAGACCCAGTACTTC.

Here the CDR3 reads CASSPATQQFF. The CDR3 coding sequence is TGTGCCAGTAGTCCAGCCACGCAGCAGTTCTTC. The rearrangement joins TRBV19 to TRBJ2-1; no definite D call. The CDR3 is 11 residues long. Germline V gene data show CDR1 as LNHDA and CDR2 as SQIVND (reference sequence). V was shortened by 5 bases and J by 11 bases, with 10 bases between the two germline ends.

The chain is built from TRBV5-1 and TRBJ1-2, with D tentatively TRBD1 (6 bases). The CDR3 covers 16 residues. V lost 0 bases and J lost 7, with 19 bases in between. Germline CDR1 SGHRS, CDR2 YFSETQ. This chain's CDR3 is CASSLGSQGFGSGYTF. The CDR3 nucleotides read TGCGCCAGCAGCTTGGGATCTCAGGGGTTCGGTAGTGGCTACACCTTC.

The chain employs TRBV7-3 and TRBJ2-3; perhaps TRBD2 as D (6 bases). V was cut by 0 bases and J by 2 bases, with 9 bases left in between. Germline-derived CDR1 and CDR2 are SGHTA and FQGTGA. The CDR3 contains 15 residues. CDR3 residues: CASSLTDYPTDTQYF. The CDR3 DNA reads TGTGCCAGCAGCTTAACGGACTACCCCACAGATACGCAGTATTTT.